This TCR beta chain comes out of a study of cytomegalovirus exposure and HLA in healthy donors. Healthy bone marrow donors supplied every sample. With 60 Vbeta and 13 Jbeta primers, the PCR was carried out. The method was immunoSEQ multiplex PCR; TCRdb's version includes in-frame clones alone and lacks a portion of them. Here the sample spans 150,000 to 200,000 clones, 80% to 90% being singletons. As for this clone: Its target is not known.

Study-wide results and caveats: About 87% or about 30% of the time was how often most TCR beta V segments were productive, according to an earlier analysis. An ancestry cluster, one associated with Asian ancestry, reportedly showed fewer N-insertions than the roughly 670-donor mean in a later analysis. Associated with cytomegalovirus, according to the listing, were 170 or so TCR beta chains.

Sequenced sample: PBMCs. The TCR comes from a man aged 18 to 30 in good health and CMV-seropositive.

CDR3: CASSQESGGADGELFF. CDR3 DNA sequence: TGCGCCAGCAGCCAAGAAAGCGGGGGGGCCGACGGGGAGCTGTTTTTT. The V and J genes are TRBV4-3 and TRBJ2-2; TRBD2 matches at 10 bases. CDR1 and CDR2 from the germline V gene are LGHNA and YSLEER. The CDR3 spans 16 residues. V lost 0 bases and J lost 7; bases outside the gene matches: 5.